This T cell receptor beta chain originates from a study of lymphopenia after photon versus proton radiotherapy. Method: immunoSEQ multiplex PCR; TCRdb's copy keeps in-frame clones and lacks some. Among more than 5,500 clones listed, more than 75% were seen once. This CDR3 spans 14 amino acids. Germline lookup yields CDR1 SNHLY and CDR2 FYNNEI. Between the trimmed V and J ends, which lost 6 bases and 4 bases, there was a span of 15 bases. The origin of this receptor is a man younger than 45 with gastric cancer. V usage is TRBV2 and J usage is TRBJ1-2; perhaps TRBD1 as D (6 bases). The sequenced sample was peripheral blood, obtained from a patient treated with photon-based radiotherapy. CDR3 amino acids: CASSARGDGYGYTF. DNA for the CDR3: TGTGCCAGCAGCGCAAGGGGGGACGGCTATGGCTACACCTTC. Together with reference TRBV2 and TRBJ1-2, the CDR3 gives the full variable domain: EPEVTQTPSHQVTQMGQEVILRCVPISNHLYFYWYRQILGQKVEFLVSFYNNEISEKSEIFDDQFSVERPDGSNFTLKIRSTKLEDSAMYFCASSARGDGYGYTFGSGTRLTVV.